Listed below are T cell receptor beta chains from one sample, sequenced in a study of blood T cell repertoires in COVID-19. Measured with immunoSEQ multiplex PCR; TCRdb has only the in-frame clones, and not every one. This repertoire shows roughly 71,000 clones, 80% found once; its top ten account for about 18%. The specimen was peripheral blood. These receptors were taken from a man in his 70s who had recovered from COVID-19. CDR3s include the opening cysteine and the closing phenylalanine or tryptophan. The D gene is left open where the match is weak. Clone size is given for some rows only: seen once, a few or many times, or a class if the clone is expanded.

D,length,V,J,size,CDR3,DNA
TRBD2,17,TRBV4-3,TRBJ2-5,-,CASSLGSSSGGAQTQYF,TGCGCCAGCAGCCTGGGATCTTCTAGCGGGGGGGCACAGACCCAGTACTTC
-,16,TRBV5-1,TRBJ1-1,-,CASSQRARAPGTEAFF,TGCGCCAGCAGCCAAAGGGCGAGGGCTCCGGGCACTGAAGCTTTCTTT
-,14,TRBV7-8,TRBJ2-7,-,CASSKFGLSGEQYF,TGTGCCAGCAGCAAGTTCGGGTTATCGGGAGAGCAGTACTTC
TRBD1,15,TRBV19,TRBJ1-5,-,CASRDRGSGNQPQHF,TGTGCCAGTAGGGACAGGGGGTCGGGCAATCAGCCCCAGCATTTT
-,13,TRBV28,TRBJ1-1,-,CASRPGQNTEAFF,TGTGCCAGCAGGCCGGGACAGAACACTGAAGCTTTCTTT
TRBD2,16,TRBV9,TRBJ2-1,-,CASSVLPAGGGNEQFF,TGTGCCAGCAGCGTTTTACCGGCGGGAGGGGGCAATGAGCAGTTCTTC
-,16,TRBV2,TRBJ2-3,-,CASRGRQVFSTDTQYF,TGTGCCAGCAGGGGAAGACAGGTATTTAGCACAGATACGCAGTATTTT
-,15,TRBV6-1,TRBJ1-3,few,CASSETDPSGNTIYF,TGTGCCAGCAGTGAGACTGATCCCTCTGGAAACACCATATATTTT
TRBD2,15,TRBV7-6,TRBJ2-1,-,CASSPGGWVAAEAFF,TGTGCCAGCAGCCCGGGGGGATGGGTAGCGGCGGAGGCGTTCTTC
-,15,TRBV5-4,TRBJ2-3,-,CAGSISYSSTDTQYF,TGTGCCGGCAGCATCTCCTACTCTAGCACAGATACGCAGTATTTT
TRBD1,18,TRBV10-3,TRBJ2-6,-,CAISEHRDRTSGANVLTF,TGTGCCATCAGTGAGCACCGGGACAGGACATCTGGGGCCAACGTCCTGACTTTC
TRBD1,17,TRBV7-2,TRBJ2-7,-,CASSLAPGQGDTYEQYF,TGTGCCAGCAGCTTAGCGCCGGGACAGGGGGATACCTACGAGCAGTACTTC
TRBD1,17,TRBV5-1,TRBJ1-4,once,CASSLEARGTTNEKLFF,TGCGCCAGCAGCTTGGAGGCCAGGGGGACAACTAATGAAAAACTGTTTTTT
TRBD1,14,TRBV6-5,TRBJ2-7,-,CASASRGLAYEQYF,TGTGCCAGCGCAAGCAGGGGGCTAGCATACGAGCAGTACTTC
-,16,TRBV25-1,TRBJ2-7,-,CASAGWASVISYEQYF,TGTGCCAGCGCAGGGTGGGCTAGCGTAATTTCCTACGAGCAGTACTTC
-,16,TRBV10-3,TRBJ2-3,-,CAISQRGLSSTDTQYF,TGTGCCATCAGCCAAAGAGGACTGTCTAGCACAGATACGCAGTATTTT
TRBD2,18,TRBV6-6,TRBJ2-5,-,CASSPPGLAGRRKETQYF,TGTGCCAGCAGTCCTCCGGGACTAGCGGGGCGACGGAAAGAGACCCAGTACTTC
TRBD1,17,TRBV30,TRBJ1-3,-,CAWSRDSNYISGNTIYF,TGTGCCTGGAGTAGGGACAGTAACTACATCTCTGGAAACACCATATATTTT
TRBD1,13,TRBV19,TRBJ2-7,few,CASRGQGSYEQYF,TGTGCCAGTAGGGGACAGGGATCCTACGAGCAGTACTTC
TRBD2,14,TRBV6-5,TRBJ2-7,few,CASTERGPPYEQYF,TGTGCCAGCACCGAGCGGGGCCCCCCCTACGAGCAGTACTTC
-,16,TRBV7-8,TRBJ1-6,-,CASSSLSGKTNSPLHF,TGTGCCAGCAGCTCGCTTTCAGGGAAGACTAATTCACCCCTCCACTTT
-,12,TRBV7-9,TRBJ1-1,-,CASQTANTEAFF,TGTGCCAGCCAGACTGCTAACACTGAAGCTTTCTTT
TRBD1,15,TRBV6-4,TRBJ2-7,-,CATRTRDRRLYEQYF,TGTGCGACCAGAACCCGGGACAGGCGATTATACGAGCAGTACTTC
TRBD1,15,TRBV9,TRBJ2-1,-,CASSPLGQGNDEQFF,TGTGCCAGCAGCCCTTTGGGACAGGGTAACGATGAGCAGTTCTTC
TRBD1,16,TRBV13,TRBJ1-1,-,CASSLDPGQGDTEAFF,TGTGCCAGCAGCTTAGACCCCGGACAGGGGGACACTGAAGCTTTCTTT
TRBD2,14,TRBV7-8,TRBJ2-7,-,CASSLPSGSYEQYF,TGTGCCAGCAGCTTACCTAGCGGCTCCTACGAGCAGTACTTC
-,15,TRBV28,TRBJ1-3,-,CASSPGLISGNTIYF,TGTGCCAGCAGCCCGGGACTGATCTCTGGAAACACCATATATTTT